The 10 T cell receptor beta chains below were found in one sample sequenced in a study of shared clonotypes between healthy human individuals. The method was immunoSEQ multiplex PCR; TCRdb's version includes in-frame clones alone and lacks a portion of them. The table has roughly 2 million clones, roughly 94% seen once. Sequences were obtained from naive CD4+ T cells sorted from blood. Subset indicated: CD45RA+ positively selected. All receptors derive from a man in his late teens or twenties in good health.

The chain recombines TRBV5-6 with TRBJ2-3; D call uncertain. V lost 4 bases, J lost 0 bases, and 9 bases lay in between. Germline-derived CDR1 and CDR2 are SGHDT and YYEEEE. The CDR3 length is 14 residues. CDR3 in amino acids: CASSLPPSTDTQYF. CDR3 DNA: TGTGCCAGCAGCCTACCCCCTAGCACAGATACGCAGTATTTT. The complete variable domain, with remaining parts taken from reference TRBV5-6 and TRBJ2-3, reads DAGVTQSPTHLIKTRGQQVTLRCSPKSGHDTVSWYQQALGQGPQFIFQYYEEEERQRGNFPDRFSGHQFPNYSSELNVNALLLGDSALYLCASSLPPSTDTQYFGPGTRLTVL.

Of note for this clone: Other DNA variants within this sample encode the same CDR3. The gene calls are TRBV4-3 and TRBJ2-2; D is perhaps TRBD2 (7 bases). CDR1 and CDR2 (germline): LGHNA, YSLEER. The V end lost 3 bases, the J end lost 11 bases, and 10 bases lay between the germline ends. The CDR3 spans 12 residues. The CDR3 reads CASSQGGGELFF. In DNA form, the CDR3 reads TGCGCCAGCAGCCAGGGGGGGGGCGAGCTGTTTTTT.

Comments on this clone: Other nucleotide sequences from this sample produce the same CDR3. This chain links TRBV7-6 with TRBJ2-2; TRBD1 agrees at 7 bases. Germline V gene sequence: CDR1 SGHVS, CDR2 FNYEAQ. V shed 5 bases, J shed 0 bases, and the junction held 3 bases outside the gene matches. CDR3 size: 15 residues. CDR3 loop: CASSLGTANTGELFF. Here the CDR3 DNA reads TGTGCCAGCAGCCTGGGGACAGCGAACACCGGGGAGCTGTTTTTT.

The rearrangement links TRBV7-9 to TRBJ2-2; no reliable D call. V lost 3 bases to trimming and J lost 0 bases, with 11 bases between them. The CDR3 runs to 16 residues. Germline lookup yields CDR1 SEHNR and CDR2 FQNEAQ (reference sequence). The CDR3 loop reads CASSFLGIPNTGELFF. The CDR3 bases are TGTGCCAGCAGCTTTTTAGGGATCCCGAACACCGGGGAGCTGTTTTTT.

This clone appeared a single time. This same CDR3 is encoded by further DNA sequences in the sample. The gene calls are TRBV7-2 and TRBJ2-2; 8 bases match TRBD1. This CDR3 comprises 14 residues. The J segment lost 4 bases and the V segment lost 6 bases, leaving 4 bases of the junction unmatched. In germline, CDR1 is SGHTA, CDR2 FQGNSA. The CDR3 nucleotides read TGTGCCAGCAGTTTCGACAGGGGCACCGGGGAGCTGTTTTTT. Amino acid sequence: CASSFDRGTGELFF.

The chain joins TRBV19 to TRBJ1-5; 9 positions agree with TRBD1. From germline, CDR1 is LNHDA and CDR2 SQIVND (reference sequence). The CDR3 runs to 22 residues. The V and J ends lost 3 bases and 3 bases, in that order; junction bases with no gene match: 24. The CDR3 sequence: CASSIFRTGDIKYRGINQPQHF. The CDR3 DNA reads TGTGCCAGTAGTATCTTTAGGACAGGGGATATAAAGTACCGTGGAATCAATCAGCCCCAGCATTTT.

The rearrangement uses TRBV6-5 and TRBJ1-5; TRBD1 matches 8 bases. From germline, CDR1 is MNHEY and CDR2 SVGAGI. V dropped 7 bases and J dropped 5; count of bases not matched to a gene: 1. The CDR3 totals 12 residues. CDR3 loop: CASTTGDQPQHF. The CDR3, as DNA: TGTGCCAGCACGACAGGGGATCAGCCCCAGCATTTT.

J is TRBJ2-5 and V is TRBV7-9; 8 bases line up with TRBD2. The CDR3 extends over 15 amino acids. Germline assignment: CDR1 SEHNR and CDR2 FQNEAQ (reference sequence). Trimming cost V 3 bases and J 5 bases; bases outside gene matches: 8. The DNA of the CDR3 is TGTGCCAGCAGCTTCTCCGCGGGAGGTTGGGAGACCCAGTACTTC. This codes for CASSFSAGGWETQYF.

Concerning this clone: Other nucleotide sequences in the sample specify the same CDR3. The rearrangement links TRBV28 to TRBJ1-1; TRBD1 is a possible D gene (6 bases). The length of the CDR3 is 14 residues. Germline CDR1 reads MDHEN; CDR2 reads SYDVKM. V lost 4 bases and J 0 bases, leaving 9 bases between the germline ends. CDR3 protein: CASSWGTLNTEAFF. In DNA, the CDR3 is TGTGCCAGCAGTTGGGGGACATTGAACACTGAAGCTTTCTTT.

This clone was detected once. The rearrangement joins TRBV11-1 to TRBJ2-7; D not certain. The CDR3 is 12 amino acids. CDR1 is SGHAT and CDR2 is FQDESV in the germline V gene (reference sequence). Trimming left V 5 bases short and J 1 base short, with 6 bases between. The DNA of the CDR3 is TGTGCCAGCAGCCGCACGTCCTACGAGCAGTACTTC. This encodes CASSRTSYEQYF.